A single sample is the source of the 2 T cell receptor beta chains below, sequenced in a study of CD8 T cells in Susac syndrome. Random hexamers served to reverse transcribe about 0.5 to 1 ug RNA. Each CDR3 protein gets one entry after TCRdb re-called the immunoSEQ multiplex PCR reads with MiXCR. This table holds about 150,000 distinct CDR3 sequences, roughly 94% found once. Sequenced material: CD8+ T cells from PBMCs. The receptor source for this set is a human donor with multiple sclerosis.

This clonotype was counted once. One end of the junction is discordant with germline, which a read error may explain. The rearrangement links TRBV7-7 to TRBJ2-7; no clear D. The CDR3 loop spans 12 amino acids. Germline V gene lookup returns CDR1 SSHAT and CDR2 FNYEAQ (reference sequence). The chain's CDR3 is CASSPHSYEQYF. CDR3 in DNA: TGTGCTAGCAGCCCCCACTCCTACGAGCAGTACTTC.

This clonotype was observed a single time. The chain is built from TRBV5-1 and TRBJ2-3, with D perhaps TRBD1 or TRBD2 (5 bases each). Trimming took off 0 bases at V and 0 bases at J, with 8 bases between the two ends. Germline V gene sequence: CDR1 SGHRS, CDR2 YFSETQ. This CDR3 has 15 residues. CDR3 nucleotide sequence: TGCGCCAGCAGCTTGGACGGGGCTAGCACAGATACGCAGTATTTT. Translated: CASSLDGASTDTQYF. The full variable domain, its missing parts supplied by reference TRBV5-1 and TRBJ2-3, is KAGVTQTPRYLIKTRGQQVTLSCSPISGHRSVSWYQQTPGQGLQFLFEYFSETQRNKGNFPGRFSGRQFSNSRSEMNVSTLELGDSALYLCASSLDGASTDTQYFGPGTRLTVL.